The present TCR beta chain was sequenced within a study of graft-versus-host responses after intestinal transplantation. Overall study: The whole recipient group had anti-thymocyte globulin induction followed by tacrolimus and steroids for approximately three years. Study results and limitations: When patients had graft-donor T cell macrochimerism, their allografts held high graft-versus-host to host-versus-graft clonal ratios. Peak GvH clone levels in circulation were associated with early post-transplant HvG declines.

Some clones are missing from TCRdb's copy, which holds only in-frame ones; the method was immunoSEQ multiplex PCR. The sample holds over 9,500 clones, approximately 88% seen once. The CDR3 is 12 amino acids. The V gene's germline CDR1 is SEHNR and CDR2 FQNEAQ (reference sequence). Trimming left V 3 bases short and J 8 bases short, with 8 bases between. This clone was observed a single time. Its antigen is unknown. Sequenced material: PBMCs, taken approximately 320 days after intestinal transplant. This receptor was identified in a human patient who received an intestinal transplant, so some T cells may come from the graft donor. The rearrangement uses TRBV7-9 and TRBJ2-1; D gene unclear. The CDR3 loop reads CASSFNWYEQFF. The CDR3 bases are TGTGCCAGCAGCTTTAATTGGTATGAGCAGTTCTTC.